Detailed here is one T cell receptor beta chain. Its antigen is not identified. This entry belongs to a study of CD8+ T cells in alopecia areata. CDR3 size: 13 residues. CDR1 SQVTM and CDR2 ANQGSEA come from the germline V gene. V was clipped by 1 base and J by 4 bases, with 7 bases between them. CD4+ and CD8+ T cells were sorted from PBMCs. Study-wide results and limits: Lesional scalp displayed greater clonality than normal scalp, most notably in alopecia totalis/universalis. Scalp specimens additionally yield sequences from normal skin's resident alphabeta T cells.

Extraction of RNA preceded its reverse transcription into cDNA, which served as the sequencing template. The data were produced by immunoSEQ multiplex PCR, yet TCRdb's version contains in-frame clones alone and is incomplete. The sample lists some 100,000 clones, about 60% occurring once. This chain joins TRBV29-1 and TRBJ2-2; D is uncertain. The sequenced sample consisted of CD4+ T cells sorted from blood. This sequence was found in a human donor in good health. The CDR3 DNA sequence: TGCAGCGTTGAAGGACCACTCACCGGGGAGCTGTTTTTT. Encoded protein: CSVEGPLTGELFF.